This TCR beta chain was identified in a study of T cell repertoires in cytomegalovirus infection. Overall study: A matching HLA type, together with CMV infection, was signaled by public TCR beta signatures. Study conclusions and caveats: Cumulative frequency (of public TCR beta family members) identified carriers of CMV plus the relevant HLA. What dominated the ex vivo response were HLA-C-restricted CMV-specific TCR beta clonotypes.

This clonotype was detected a few times. The target antigen is unknown. TCRdb reanalysed the reads using MiXCR and keeps one entry per CDR3 protein. The sample consists of 250,000 to 300,000 distinct CDR3 sequences, about 25% of them appearing once. The V gene end was trimmed by 7 bases and the J gene end by 6 bases; junction bases not matched to a gene: 15. This CDR3 has 18 amino acids. Germline CDR1 and CDR2: MDHEN and SYDVKM. Sequencing was done on a sample of PBMCs. The rearrangement joins TRBV28 to TRBJ2-2, with 12 bases aligning to TRBD2. The clonotype originates from a human donor in good health (CMV status not recorded). Some clones in this sample may be carry-over from other donors' samples. CDR3 amino acids: CASTPLRLAGVVPGELFF. CDR3 nucleotides: TGTGCCAGCACTCCCCTAAGACTAGCGGGAGTTGTTCCCGGGGAGCTGTTTTTT.